This TCR beta chain stems from a study of cytomegalovirus exposure and HLA in healthy donors. Study at large: Around 180 million T cells yielded around 100 million unique TCR beta sequences, as an earlier analysis found.

Study findings and constraints: The study put 150 or so TCR beta chains on its list as cytomegalovirus-associated.

In the case of this clone: Its specificity is unknown. The junction differs from germline at one of its ends, possibly a read error.

The CDR3 is 14 residues long. The germline CDR1 and CDR2 sequences are SGHVS and FQNEAQ. Researchers ran the PCR with 60 Vbeta and 13 Jbeta primers. Only in-frame clones appear in the TCRdb table, and some are missing; sequencing was by immunoSEQ multiplex PCR. The sample shows about 140,000 clones, 65% to 85% of them seen only once. Sequenced material: PBMCs. This chain connects TRBV7-8 to TRBJ2-7; 7 bases agree with TRBD1. The sequence was collected from a man over 45 in good health and CMV-seronegative. The CDR3 DNA reads as TGTGCCAGCTGCTTGGGTCAGGGGGTTTACGAGCAGTACTTC. It specifies CASCLGQGVYEQYF.